Below, 29 T cell receptor beta chains from the same sample are listed, as sequenced in a study of T-cell reconstitution after alpha-beta-depleted transplantation in children. TCRbeta library construction was performed incorporating unique molecular identifiers. TCRdb called the PCR reads again in MiXCR, with one record for every CDR3 protein. The sample shows 640,000 or so distinct CDR3 sequences, roughly 17% of them seen only once. The sample was PBMCs from the stem cell graft donor, taken from the stem cell graft. These receptors were obtained from a human donor who donated a stem cell graft to a child with acute myeloid leukemia.

This clonotype appeared many times. The CDR3 nucleotides read TGCGCCAGCAGCTTGGACGTAGGGATGAACACTGAAGCTTTCTTT. Its protein is CASSLDVGMNTEAFF. The chain employs TRBV5-1 and TRBJ1-1; no firm D call. The CDR3 is made up of 15 amino acids. Germline CDR1 SGHRS, CDR2 YFSETQ. V dropped 0 bases and J dropped 0 bases, with 9 bases sitting between them.

The table lists this clonotype with many counts. Here the CDR3 DNA reads TGCAGTGCTAGGGGCCGATCCTACGAGCAGTACTTC. Its protein is CSARGRSYEQYF. This chain joins TRBV20-1 and TRBJ2-7, with D uncertain. The germline V gene encodes CDR1 DFQATT and CDR2 SNEGSKA (reference sequence). This CDR3 has 12 amino acids. V was clipped by 3 bases and J by 1 base, with 7 bases between them.

In its sample, this clonotype was seen many times. The J gene is TRBJ1-1, the V gene TRBV12-3 or TRBV12-4, with D hard to call. CDR3 length equals 14 residues. V lost 3 bases and J 0 bases, leaving 8 bases between the germline ends. The CDR3 spells CASSFGPMNTEAFF. In DNA, the CDR3 is TGTGCCAGCAGTTTCGGGCCCATGAACACTGAAGCTTTCTTT.

This clonotype has more than one count but fewer than ten. The V call is TRBV5-1, the J call TRBJ2-6; D possibly corresponds to TRBD1 (6 bases). Germline V lookup: CDR1 SGHRS, CDR2 YFSETQ. The CDR3 runs to 19 residues. V was pared by 4 bases and J by 3 bases, with 23 bases between. The DNA for the CDR3 is TGCGCCAGCAGCCTCGGACAGTATCAACCGCGTGGTGGGGCCAACGTCCTGACTTTC. As protein: CASSLGQYQPRGGANVLTF.

This clonotype was counted only a few times. The genes are TRBV7-9 and TRBJ1-6, with 9 bases matching TRBD1. Per germline, CDR1 SEHNR and CDR2 FQNEAQ (reference sequence). The CDR3 is 14 residues long. V shed 3 bases, J shed 10 bases, and the junction held 4 bases outside the gene matches. The CDR3 DNA is TGTGCCAGCAGCTTGGACAGGGGAGTATCACCCCTCCACTTT. Translation: CASSLDRGVSPLHF.

This clonotype was seen ten or more times. Just one base apart from a much larger clone, this may be a read error. CDR3 DNA sequence: TGCAGTGCGCGGACTAGCGGGGGCAATGAGCAGTTCTTC. Its translation is CSARTSGGNEQFF. The chain has TRBV20-1 and TRBJ2-1; 13 bases align to TRBD2. The CDR3 totals 13 residues. CDR1 DFQATT and CDR2 SNEGSKA come from the germline V gene (reference sequence). J was trimmed by 6 bases and V by 6 bases; bases with no gene match: 2.

The V and J genes are TRBV10-3 and TRBJ2-7, with D possibly being TRBD1 (6 bases). The germline V gene has CDR1 ENHRY and CDR2 SYGVKD. V was trimmed by 4 bases and J by 3 bases, leaving 7 bases between them. The CDR3 spans 12 residues. In nucleotides, the CDR3 is TGTGCCATCAGTGGGGACAACTACGAGCAGTACGTC. It codes for CAISGDNYEQYV.

This chain connects TRBV4-1 to TRBJ1-1; weak D call: TRBD1 (6 bases). The CDR3 runs to 16 residues. CDR1 is MGHRA, CDR2 YSYEKL, per germline. Trimming stripped 3 bases from V and 0 bases from J, with 14 bases between. The CDR3: CASSQSLQGMNTEAFF. CDR3 nucleotide sequence: TGCGCCAGCAGCCAGTCTCTACAGGGTATGAACACTGAAGCTTTCTTT.

There are a few counts of this clonotype. V and J are TRBV28 and TRBJ2-2; 7 nucleotides match TRBD1. V was pared by 3 bases and J by 6 bases, with 7 bases of the junction left unmatched. The V gene's germline CDR1 is MDHEN and CDR2 SYDVKM. The CDR3 sequence is 15 residues long. Here the CDR3 DNA reads TGTGCCAGCAGTTTTGACAGGGTGGGCGCCGGGGAGCTGTTTTTT. Its translation: CASSFDRVGAGELFF.

The chain recombines TRBV5-6 with TRBJ1-1; D unclear. The germline V gene encodes CDR1 SGHDT and CDR2 YYEEEE. There are 15 residues in the CDR3. With 0 bases removed from V and 1 base from J, the gap between germline ends came to 10 bases. DNA of the CDR3: TGTGCCAGCAGCTTGGAACGGTCGAGGAACACTGAAGCTTTCTTT. Translating gives CASSLERSRNTEAFF.

The rearrangement links TRBV10-2 to TRBJ2-3; D remains unclear. The CDR3 runs to 14 residues. The V gene's germline CDR1 is WSHSY and CDR2 SAAADI. Trimming took off 8 bases at V and 0 bases at J, with 12 bases between the two ends. The CDR3 sequence is CASSGATSTDTQYF. In DNA, the CDR3 is TGCGCCAGCTCTGGTGCTACTAGCACAGATACGCAGTATTTT.

J is TRBJ1-4 and V is TRBV7-2, with D unresolved. V dropped 7 bases and J dropped 6 bases, with 21 bases sitting between them. This CDR3 contains 16 residues. Germline lookup yields CDR1 SGHTA and CDR2 FQGNSA. This CDR3 is CASNPGPHVAHEKLFF. DNA for the CDR3: TGTGCCAGCAACCCGGGTCCCCATGTCGCTCATGAAAAACTGTTTTTT. Full variable domain (remainder filled in from reference TRBV7-2 and TRBJ1-4): GAGVSQSPSNKVTEKGKDVELRCDPISGHTALYWYRQSLGQGLEFLIYFQGNSAPDKSGLPSDRFSAERTGGSVSTLTIQRTQQEDSAVYLCASNPGPHVAHEKLFFGSGTQLSVL.

This sequence joins TRBV9 and TRBJ2-1; 9 positions match TRBD1. Germline V lookup: CDR1 SGDLS, CDR2 YYNGEE. The CDR3 has 15 residues. V was pared by 2 bases and J by 4 bases, with 4 bases of the junction left unmatched. DNA for the CDR3: TGTGCCAGCAGCGTGACGGGACAGGGATACAATGAGCAGTTCTTC. Protein: CASSVTGQGYNEQFF.

This chain links TRBV15 with TRBJ1-5, with TRBD1 identical over 9 bases. This CDR3 has 15 residues. V shed 2 bases, J shed 2 bases, and the junction held 1 base outside the gene matches. The germline V gene has CDR1 LNHNV and CDR2 YYDKDF (reference sequence). CDR3 DNA sequence: TGTGCCACCAGCAGAAGGACAGGGGGCAATCAGCCCCAGCATTTT. This encodes CATSRRTGGNQPQHF.

This clonotype was recorded at least ten times. V usage is TRBV20-1 and J usage is TRBJ2-1, with D unresolved. The ends were cut back, 2 bases at V and 0 bases at J, with 11 bases in the middle. Germline V gene sequence: CDR1 DFQATT, CDR2 SNEGSKA (reference sequence). This CDR3 region has 15 residues. CDR3 in DNA: TGCAGTGCTAGAAGCCAGAGAAGCTCCTACAATGAGCAGTTCTTC. Translation gives CSARSQRSSYNEQFF.

The genes are TRBV27 and TRBJ1-1; D may be TRBD1 (5 bases). V lost 5 bases, J lost 6 bases, and 19 bases lay in between. The CDR3 consists of 15 residues. CDR1 is MNHEY, CDR2 SMNVEV, per germline (reference sequence). In DNA form, the CDR3 reads TGTGCCAGCAGTCCTCGACAGTACCTGGAGGCTGAAGCTTTCTTT. Encoded protein: CASSPRQYLEAEAFF.

About this clonotype itself: This could be a read error, since a much larger clone is one nucleotide away. The chain has TRBV20-1 and TRBJ1-5, with TRBD1 as a possible D gene (6 bases). CDR1 is DFQATT, CDR2 SNEGSKA, per germline (reference sequence). This CDR3 region has 13 residues. CDR3 in amino acids: CSAEGHLGQHQHF. In DNA form, the CDR3 reads TGCAGTGCCGAGGGACACCTCGGTCAGCACCAGCATTTT.

Comment on this clonotype: A much larger clone lies one base from this, so it may be a read error. This sequence joins TRBV12-3 or TRBV12-4 and TRBJ2-1; the D gene is possibly TRBD1 (6 bases). Between the trimmed V and J ends, which lost 1 base and 9 bases, there was a span of 13 bases. CDR3 length equals 14 residues. This CDR3 reads CASSLGDMDSEQFF. In DNA form, the CDR3 reads TGTGCCAGCAGTTTAGGGGACATGGATAGTGAGCAGTTCTTC.

This clonotype was observed many times. The chain is built from TRBV12-3 or TRBV12-4 and TRBJ1-6; TRBD1 matches 12 bases. CDR3 size: 16 residues. V was pared by 4 bases and J by 6 bases, with 4 bases of the junction left unmatched. DNA for the CDR3: TGTGCCAGCAGTTCCGGGACAGGGGGCGGTAATTCACCCCTCCACTTT. Translation: CASSSGTGGGNSPLHF.

This clonotype was seen many times. The chain couples TRBV7-2 to TRBJ1-1; 8 bases match TRBD1. CDR3 length: 14 amino acids. J was trimmed by 3 bases and V by 5 bases; bases with no gene match: 5. The V gene's germline CDR1 is SGHTA and CDR2 FQGNSA. The CDR3, as DNA: TGTGCCAGCAGCCCTGGACAGGGTTACACTGAAGCTTTCTTT. Its protein product is CASSPGQGYTEAFF. Combining the CDR3 with reference TRBV7-2 and TRBJ1-1 gives the whole variable domain GAGVSQSPSNKVTEKGKDVELRCDPISGHTALYWYRQSLGQGLEFLIYFQGNSAPDKSGLPSDRFSAERTGGSVSTLTIQRTQQEDSAVYLCASSPGQGYTEAFFGQGTRLTVV.

This chain joins TRBV6-1 and TRBJ2-7; maybe TRBD2 (6 bases). The CDR3 loop spans 13 amino acids. Germline loops: CDR1 MNHNS, CDR2 SASEGT. The V and J ends lost 5 bases and 6 bases respectively, with 14 bases between them. CDR3 nucleotides: TGTGCCAGCAGTCCCGGGGGAGCCGTCGAGCAGTACTTC. Encoded protein: CASSPGGAVEQYF.

This clonotype was recorded many times. The gene calls are TRBV6-2 or TRBV6-3 and TRBJ1-1, with a tentative D call TRBD1 (6 bases). The CDR3 extends over 12 amino acids. Trimming shortened V by 4 bases and J by 11 bases, and 14 bases separated the two germline ends. Germline CDR1 reads MNHEY; CDR2 reads SVGEGT. The CDR3 coding sequence is TGTGCCAGCAGTTCACAGGGAGTAGTGGCTTTCTTT. It yields the protein CASSSQGVVAFF.

The sample holds many counts of this clonotype. This chain uses TRBV7-2 with TRBJ2-7; D call uncertain. V was clipped by 2 bases and J by 2 bases, with 10 bases between them. There are 14 residues in the CDR3. Germline V gene lookup returns CDR1 SGHTA and CDR2 FQGNSA. The CDR3 bases are TGTGCCAGCAGCTTACCCGGCGACGCCTACGAGCAGTACTTC. It is translated as CASSLPGDAYEQYF.

This clonotype appeared many times. The chain is built from TRBV20-1 and TRBJ1-5, with TRBD1 identical over 9 bases. This CDR3 spans 14 amino acids. The V segment lost 3 bases and the J segment 5 bases; nucleotides outside the gene matches: 5. CDR1 and CDR2 (germline): DFQATT, SNEGSKA (reference sequence). The CDR3 reads CSARPGTGHQPQHF. As DNA, the CDR3 is TGCAGTGCTAGGCCCGGGACAGGGCATCAGCCCCAGCATTTT.

This clonotype was counted many times. The V gene is TRBV12-3 or TRBV12-4, the J gene TRBJ1-1; 7 bases align to TRBD1. The CDR3 is 12 amino acids. V was pared by 6 bases and J by 10 bases, with 8 bases of the junction left unmatched. The CDR3 sequence: CASSNDRVGAFF. The CDR3 region has the DNA TGTGCCAGCAGCAATGACAGGGTAGGAGCTTTCTTT.

This clonotype has just a few counts. This sequence joins TRBV13 and TRBJ2-1, with 9 bases matching TRBD2. Trimming took 4 bases from V and 2 from J; bases not matched to a gene: 6. The CDR3 loop spans 16 amino acids. Germline V lookup: CDR1 PRHDT, CDR2 FYEKMQ (reference sequence). CDR3 bases: TGTGCCAGCAGCTGGGCGGGGGGGCCTCCCTACAATGAGCAGTTCTTC. Translation: CASSWAGGPPYNEQFF.

This clonotype came up many times. The chain links TRBV20-1 to TRBJ2-3; D not certain. Germline CDR1 DFQATT, CDR2 SNEGSKA (reference sequence). Deletions cut 6 bases from V and 2 bases from J, with 15 bases between. CDR3 length equals 14 residues. CDR3 protein: CSAPIGFLTDTQYF. CDR3 in DNA: TGCAGTGCGCCAATCGGTTTCCTCACAGATACGCAGTATTTT.

This clonotype was found a few times. The chain employs TRBV20-1 and TRBJ1-1; D ambiguous. V was clipped by 2 bases and J by 10 bases, with 11 bases between them. The CDR3 consists of 11 residues. Germline CDR1 DFQATT, CDR2 SNEGSKA (reference sequence). CDR3 DNA sequence: TGCAGTGCTAGAACAACCTATGGAGCTTTCTTT. Its translation is CSARTTYGAFF.

This clonotype has only a few counts. V and J are TRBV29-1 and TRBJ1-5; TRBD1 might be the D (5 bases). The CDR3 length is 14 residues. Looked up from germline, CDR1 is SQVTM and CDR2 is ANQGSEA. With 5 bases removed from V and 0 bases from J, the gap between germline ends came to 11 bases. The CDR3 reads CSVRDGYSNQPQHF. The CDR3 DNA reads TGCAGCGTTCGGGACGGTTATAGCAATCAGCCCCAGCATTTT. Complete variable domain (other parts from reference TRBV29-1 and TRBJ1-5): SAVISQKPSRDICQRGTSLTIQCQVDSQVTMMFWYRQQPGQSLTLIATANQGSEATYESGFVIDKFPISRPNLTFSTLTVSNMSPEDSSIYLCSVRDGYSNQPQHFGDGTRLSIL.